The T cell receptor beta chain under discussion was sequenced for a study of T-cell memory formation after mild COVID-19. Study-level background: Clustering of TCRs was largely donor specific.

The study's findings and limits: From day 15 to 85, contracting clones were balanced between CD4 and CD8, whereas later expanders leaned toward CD4+. Pre-infection memory already had some responding clones, implying cross-reactive memory joined.

TCR alpha and TCR beta cDNA libraries carrying sample barcodes and UMIs came from 5'RACE with constant-segment primers. TCRdb called the 5' RACE reads again in MiXCR, with one record for every CDR3 protein. The table lists 300,000 to 350,000 distinct CDR3 sequences, just under 20% of them singletons. On this clonotype: What it recognizes is unknown. The junction departs from the called germline gene at one end, perhaps through a read error.

CDR1 and CDR2 from the germline V gene are SGHVS and FNYEAQ. The CDR3 contains 15 residues. This chain links TRBV7-6 with TRBJ2-4, with D perhaps matching TRBD2 (7 bases). Sequencing was done on a sample of PBMCs or a T cell subset sorted from them (not recorded which). This TCR was recovered from a man between 18 and 35 years old who had mild COVID-19 (a few samples of this study predate the infection). Cell type and time point are not known. The CDR3 here is CASSFSAGARNIQYF. The DNA for the CDR3 is TGTGCCAGCAGCTTCTCGGCGGGGGCCAGAAACATTCAGTACTTC.